Each of the 4 T cell receptor beta chains below was sequenced from the same sample in a study of T-cell reconstitution after alpha-beta-depleted transplantation in children. The library targeted TCRbeta and was prepared with unique molecular identifiers. TCRdb passed the PCR reads through MiXCR, listing each CDR3 protein once. The sample shows a few hundred thousand distinct CDR3 sequences, 16% of them seen only once. The source was PBMCs, mostly from graft donor cells, collected 360 days after TCRalphabeta/CD19-depleted stem cell transplant. Receptors originate from a boy in the first two years of life who had a stem cell transplant for Wiskott-Aldrich syndrome, so the T cells may come from the graft donor.

J is TRBJ1-6 and V is TRBV6-5; unclear D gene. V was pared by 4 bases and J by 0 bases, with 16 bases between. The CDR3 is 18 residues long. The germline V gene encodes CDR1 MNHEY and CDR2 SVGAGI. For the CDR3, the DNA is TGTGCCAGCAGTTTTGCAGGTCATCTGGACTCCTATAATTCACCCCTCCACTTT. This gives the protein CASSFAGHLDSYNSPLHF.

This clonotype was recorded a few times. This rearrangement joins TRBV4-1 to TRBJ2-1, with a weak D call TRBD2 (6 bases). This CDR3 comprises 16 residues. Germline V lookup: CDR1 MGHRA, CDR2 YSYEKL. V was clipped by 5 bases and J by 0 bases, with 14 bases between them. The DNA of the CDR3 is TGCGCCAGCAGCAAAGTCCTAGCGAGCTCCTACAATGAGCAGTTCTTC. Translated, it gives CASSKVLASSYNEQFF.

The V gene is TRBV28, the J gene TRBJ2-7; D is perhaps TRBD1 or TRBD2 (6 bases each). This CDR3 has 14 residues. Germline V lookup: CDR1 MDHEN, CDR2 SYDVKM. The V end was cut by 5 bases, the J end by 10 bases, with 21 bases between. The CDR3 DNA follows: TGTGCCAGCAGTCTTCAGGTGGGAGGACAGTTTCAGTACTTC. This sequence encodes CASSLQVGGQFQYF. The full variable domain, with the rest looked up from reference TRBV28 and TRBJ2-7, is DVKVTQSSRYLVKRTGEKVFLECVQDMDHENMFWYRQDPGLGLRLIYFSYDVKMKEKGDIPEGYSVSREKKERFSLILESASTNQTSMYLCASSLQVGGQFQYFGPGTRLTVT.

This clonotype was counted between two and nine times. This sequence joins TRBV6-2 or TRBV6-3 and TRBJ2-5; D is undetermined. The ends were cut back, 3 bases at V and 5 bases at J, with 4 bases in the middle. The CDR3 totals 11 residues. CDR1 is MNHEY, CDR2 SVGEGT, per germline. CDR3 bases: TGTGCCAGCAGTTATGTCGAGACCCAGTACTTC. Its translation is CASSYVETQYF.